These 8 T cell receptor beta chains originate from one sample sequenced in a study of CD8 T cells in ankylosing spondylitis. TCRdb fed the 5' RACE reads into MiXCR, producing one record per CDR3 protein. The sample comprises 270,000 or so distinct CDR3 sequences, 18% of which are singletons, and around 30% rests with the top ten. Sequencing input: blood, either unsorted or a sorted T cell fraction (not recorded which). The origin of the receptors is a male donor with ankylosing spondylitis or in good health (not recorded which).

Only a few counts were recorded for this clonotype. The chain combines TRBV5-6 with TRBJ2-1; 9 bases are shared with TRBD1. Germline CDR1 reads SGHDT; CDR2 reads YYEEEE. With 4 bases clipped from V and 5 bases from J, the junction kept 7 bases outside the gene matches. The CDR3 is made up of 15 amino acids. The CDR3 sequence: CASSPDRGSDNEQFF. CDR3 nucleotides: TGTGCCAGCAGCCCGGACAGGGGATCTGACAATGAGCAGTTCTTC.

The chain links TRBV6-2 or TRBV6-3 to TRBJ2-1, with TRBD1 identical over 8 bases. V dropped 6 bases and J dropped 6; count of bases not matched to a gene: 10. The CDR3 spans 15 residues. CDR1 is MNHEY, CDR2 SVGEGT, per germline. The CDR3: CASSELDRELNEQFF. In DNA form, the CDR3 reads TGTGCCAGCAGCGAGTTGGACAGGGAACTCAATGAGCAGTTCTTC.

This clonotype was picked up many times. The gene calls are TRBV29-1 and TRBJ2-1; D is ambiguous. The CDR3 has 15 residues. Trimming took 0 bases from V and 2 from J, leaving 11 bases between them. Looked up from germline, CDR1 is SQVTM and CDR2 is ANQGSEA. The CDR3 region has the DNA TGCAGCGTTGAAGATGGTGGCCGAACCTACAATGAGCAGTTCTTC. Translated: CSVEDGGRTYNEQFF.

A few counts support this clonotype. The chain couples TRBV15 to TRBJ2-7; D call uncertain. V shed 0 bases and J shed 2 bases, with 11 bases lying between them. Germline loops: CDR1 LNHNV, CDR2 YYDKDF (reference sequence). The CDR3 runs to 15 residues. CDR3 sequence: CATSRDGLEPYEQYF. The DNA of the CDR3 is TGTGCCACCAGCAGAGACGGGTTGGAACCCTACGAGCAGTACTTC.

This clonotype was observed at least ten times. V gene TRBV7-3 combines with J gene TRBJ2-7, with D perhaps matching TRBD1 (5 bases). Germline values: CDR1 SGHTA, CDR2 FQGTGA. This CDR3 region has 13 residues. The V and J ends lost 3 bases and 0 bases respectively, with 6 bases between them. The CDR3 nucleotides read TGTGCCAGCAGCTTGACAGCCTCCTACGAGCAGTACTTC. Translating it yields CASSLTASYEQYF.

This clonotype was recorded a few times. This rearrangement joins TRBV10-3 to TRBJ2-7; TRBD1 aligns across 8 bases. CDR3 length equals 15 residues. J lost 6 bases, V lost 3 bases, and 10 bases had no gene match. The germline V gene has CDR1 ENHRY and CDR2 SYGVKD. CDR3: CAISDPRTGWSEQYF. DNA for the CDR3: TGTGCCATCAGTGACCCTAGGACAGGGTGGAGCGAGCAGTACTTC.

In this sample, this clonotype turned up a few times. This chain connects TRBV15 to TRBJ2-7; D might be TRBD2 (6 bases). The germline gives CDR1 LNHNV, CDR2 YYDKDF (reference sequence). The length of the CDR3 is 15 residues. The ends were cut back, 5 bases at V and 5 bases at J, with 19 bases in the middle. In nucleotides, the CDR3 is TGTGCCACCAGCGAGTTATGGGGGGTCTTGGACGAGCAGTACTTC. Its protein product is CATSELWGVLDEQYF.

The CDR3 spells CASNTQPQHF. CDR3 DNA sequence: TGTGCCAGCAACACCCAGCCCCAGCATTTT. This chain uses TRBV28 with TRBJ1-5; D gene ambiguous. This CDR3 has 10 amino acids. Germline-derived CDR1 and CDR2 are MDHEN and SYDVKM. V lost 7 bases and J 7 bases, leaving 5 bases between the germline ends.